The present entry profiles one T cell receptor beta chain with its context. This sample stems from a study of blood T cell repertoires in COVID-19. In the study overall: Some COVID-19 samples were acute and others convalescent; all came from the United States, Italy and Spain. Nucleic acid was either cDNA or gDNA, and it came from T cells, B-cell-depleted T cells, or PBMCs.

This CDR3 contains 13 residues. The ends were cut back, 6 bases at V and 4 bases at J, with 11 bases in the middle. In germline, CDR1 is SGDLS, CDR2 YYNGEE. Authors' data handling: Nucleated cell counts were estimated from reference gene primer amplification. Using immunoSEQ multiplex PCR, the repertoire was profiled, and TCRdb retains in-frame clones only, with some absent. For V, J and clone size, that table is used; D and trimming come from the DNA. Counted here are 25,000 to 35,000 clones, 60% to 80% occurring once; the ten biggest clones make up around 7.9%. The origin of this receptor is a woman between 70 and 85 years old with active or convalescent COVID-19. The sequencing sample was made of peripheral blood. This chain connects TRBV9 to TRBJ2-1, with D perhaps TRBD2 (6 bases). Written as DNA, the CDR3 is TGTGCCAGCAACGGGAGACGTTACAATGAGCAGTTCTTC. It yields the protein CASNGRRYNEQFF.